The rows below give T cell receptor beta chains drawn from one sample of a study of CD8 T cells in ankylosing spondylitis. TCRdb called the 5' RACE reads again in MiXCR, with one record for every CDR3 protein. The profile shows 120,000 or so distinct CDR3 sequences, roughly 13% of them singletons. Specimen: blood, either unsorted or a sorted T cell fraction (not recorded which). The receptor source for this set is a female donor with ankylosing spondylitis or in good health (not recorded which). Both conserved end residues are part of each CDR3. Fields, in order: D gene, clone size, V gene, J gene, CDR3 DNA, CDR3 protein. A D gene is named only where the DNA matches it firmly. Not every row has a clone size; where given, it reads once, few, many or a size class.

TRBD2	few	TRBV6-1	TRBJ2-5	TGTGCCAGCAGTCAGACTAGCTATCAAGAGACCCAGTACTTC	CASSQTSYQETQYF
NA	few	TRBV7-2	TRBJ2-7	TGTGCCAGCATGGCCGGGTCGGGTGAGCAGTACTTC	CASMAGSGEQYF
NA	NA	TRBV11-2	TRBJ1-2	TGTGCCAGCAGCTCCCAGGCCTTACCCACCTTC	CASSSQALPTF
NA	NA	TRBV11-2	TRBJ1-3	TGTGCCAGCAGCCACAGCGCACCTGGAAACACCATATATTTT	CASSHSAPGNTIYF
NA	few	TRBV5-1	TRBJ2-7	TGCGCCAGCAGTCTAGCCCTCGCGGCCTACGAGCAGTACTTC	CASSLALAAYEQYF
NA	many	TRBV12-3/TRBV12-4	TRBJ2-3	TGTGCCAGCAACAGAGGGGGCACAGATACGCAGTATTTT	CASNRGGTDTQYF
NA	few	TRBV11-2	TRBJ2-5	TGTGCCAGCTCTCTAGCCGTTTATGGCAGTACCTCGGGAGACCAGTACTTC	CASSLAVYGSTSGDQYF
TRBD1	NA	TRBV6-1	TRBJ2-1	TGTGCCAGCAGTCCACAGGGGAGAATGTACAATGAGCAGTTCTTC	CASSPQGRMYNEQFF
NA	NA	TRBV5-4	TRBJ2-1	TGTGCCAGCAGCTTGGAATTTGTAGGCCCACCTAACAATGAGCAGTTCTTC	CASSLEFVGPPNNEQFF
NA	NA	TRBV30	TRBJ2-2	TGTGCCTGGAGTGTACAACGTTCCGGGGAGCTGTTTTTT	CAWSVQRSGELFF
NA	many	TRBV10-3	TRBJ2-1	TGTGCCACCAGCGAGGTGACAGGAGCCTTGGGTGAGCAGTTCTTC	CATSEVTGALGEQFF
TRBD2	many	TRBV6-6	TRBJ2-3	TGCGGGAGCGGGGGGGCCGAAACAGATACGCAGTATTTT	CGSGGAETDTQYF
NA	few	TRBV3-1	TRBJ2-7	TGTGCCAGCAGCCAAGGAGCCGGACTGAGCTCCTACGAGCAGTACTTC	CASSQGAGLSSYEQYF
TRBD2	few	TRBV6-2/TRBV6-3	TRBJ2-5	TGTGCCAGCAGTTACGATGGGCCGACTTGGACTAGCGGGAGCAAGGCCGTACAAGAGACCCAGTACTTC	CASSYDGPTWTSGSKAVQETQYF
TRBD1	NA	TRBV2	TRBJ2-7	TGTGCCAGCATTAACCGGGACAGACACGACGAGCAGTACTTC	CASINRDRHDEQYF
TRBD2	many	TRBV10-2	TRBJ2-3	TGCGCCAGCAGTGATGTAGTACTAGCGGGAGGGCGCACAGATACGCAGTATTTT	CASSDVVLAGGRTDTQYF
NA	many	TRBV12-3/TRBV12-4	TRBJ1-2	TGTGCCAGCAGTCGGAGACGGTTTAACTATGGCTACACCTTC	CASSRRRFNYGYTF
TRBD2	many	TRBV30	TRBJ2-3	TGTGCCTGCCAGCTAGCGGGAGGGCCAACAGATACGCAGTATTTT	CACQLAGGPTDTQYF
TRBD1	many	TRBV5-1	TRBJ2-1	TGCGCCAGCAGCTGGGTAGGGGGCGTGGCCTACAATGAGCAGTTCTTC	CASSWVGGVAYNEQFF
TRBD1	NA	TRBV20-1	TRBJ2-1	TGCAGTGCTGCTGCCGGGACAGGGGTCAATGAGCAGTTCTTC	CSAAAGTGVNEQFF
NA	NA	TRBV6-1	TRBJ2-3	TGTGCCAGCAAAACTGTGGCGTCCCAAGGATATACGCAGTATTTT	CASKTVASQGYTQYF
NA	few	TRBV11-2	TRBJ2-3	TGTGCCAGCAGCTTAGACTCGGGACAACGCACAGATACGCAGTATTTT	CASSLDSGQRTDTQYF
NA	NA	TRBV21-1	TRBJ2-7	TGTGCCAGCAGCAAAGAGCTGGAGAGAGCCTACGAGCAGTACTTC	CASSKELERAYEQYF
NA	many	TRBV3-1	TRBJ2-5	TGTGCCAGCAGCCACGGGGCGGGCCAAGAGACCCAGTACTTC	CASSHGAGQETQYF